These T cell receptor beta chains were read from a single sample in a study of blood T cell repertoires in COVID-19. Some clones are missing from TCRdb's copy, which holds only in-frame ones; the method was immunoSEQ multiplex PCR. Among about 93,000 clones, roughly 90% were seen once, and the ten largest hold about 1.5%. Source material: peripheral blood. These receptors originate from a human donor with active COVID-19. The donor label of this sample is uncertain. Both conserved end residues are part of each CDR3. D genes are given only for firm matches. Some rows have no size entry. The others give once, few or many, or a class for an expanded clone.

>TRBJ1-2|TRBD1|TRBV19|13|-
TGTGCCAGTAGTATCGGACAGGGGAATGGCTACACCTTC
CASSIGQGNGYTF
>TRBJ2-3|TRBD2|TRBV14|15|-
TGTGCCAGCAGCCAGTTAACTAGCGGGACAGATACGCAGTATTTT
CASSQLTSGTDTQYF
>TRBJ2-3|TRBD2|TRBV5-1|15|-
TGCGCCAGCAGCCCAGTTAGCGGGGGCACAGATACGCAGTATTTT
CASSPVSGGTDTQYF
>TRBJ1-5|TRBD1|TRBV19|15|once
TGTGCCAGTAGTATACCACCGACAGGGGACTACCCCCAGCATTTT
CASSIPPTGDYPQHF
>TRBJ1-2|-|TRBV19|15|-
TGTGCCAGTAGTATAACAGGGATGGCGCCGGATGGCTACACCTTC
CASSITGMAPDGYTF
>TRBJ2-5|-|TRBV5-1|13|-
TGCGCCAGCAGCATGGGACAACAAGAGACCCAGTACTTC
CASSMGQQETQYF
>TRBJ1-2|-|TRBV9|16|-
TGTGCCAGCAGCGGCAAGCCGACGGGACGGGAGTATGGCTACACCTTC
CASSGKPTGREYGYTF
>TRBJ2-3|-|TRBV2|14|-
TGTGCCATCACTGGGGGACTCTCGGCAGATACGCAGTATTTT
CAITGGLSADTQYF
>TRBJ2-3|TRBD2|TRBV3-1/TRBV3-2|14|-
TGTGCCAGCAGCCAACCCCCGACTAGCGATACGCAGTATTTT
CASSQPPTSDTQYF
>TRBJ2-6|TRBD2|TRBV2|19|-
TGTGCCAGCAGTTATCCCGGTTTTAGCGGGATCTCTGGGGCCAACGTCCTGACTTTC
CASSYPGFSGISGANVLTF
>TRBJ1-6|TRBD1|TRBV5-4|16|-
TGTGCCAGCAGCTTGGGACGACAGGGAGCTAATTCACCCCTCCACTTT
CASSLGRQGANSPLHF
>TRBJ1-6|-|TRBV2|15|-
TGTGCCAGCAGTGAAGCGGCAGTTTATAATTCACCCCTCCACTTT
CASSEAAVYNSPLHF
>TRBJ1-3|-|TRBV6-5|15|-
TGTGCCAGTATACAGGCCGGGTTCTCTGGAAACACCATATATTTT
CASIQAGFSGNTIYF
>TRBJ1-1|-|TRBV19|11|-
TGTGCCAGTAGTGGCGCAGGGGAGACTTTCTTT
CASSGAGETFF